The present TCR beta chain was sequenced within a study of control samples from healthy donors and cancer patients. Repertoires were generated with immunoSEQ multiplex PCR, while TCRdb's copy carries only in-frame clones and drops some. The sample records over 150,000 clones, around 94% being singletons. The clonotype originates from a woman aged 18-29 years in good health. The material sequenced was blood.

The CDR3 DNA reads TGTGCCAGCAGTACCCCCGCCACTAACTATGGCTACACCTTC. This sequence encodes CASSTPATNYGYTF. The gene calls are TRBV28 and TRBJ1-2; no firm D call. Trimming left V 5 bases short and J 0 bases short, with 10 bases between. The CDR3 sequence is 14 residues long. CDR1 MDHEN and CDR2 SYDVKM come from the germline V gene.